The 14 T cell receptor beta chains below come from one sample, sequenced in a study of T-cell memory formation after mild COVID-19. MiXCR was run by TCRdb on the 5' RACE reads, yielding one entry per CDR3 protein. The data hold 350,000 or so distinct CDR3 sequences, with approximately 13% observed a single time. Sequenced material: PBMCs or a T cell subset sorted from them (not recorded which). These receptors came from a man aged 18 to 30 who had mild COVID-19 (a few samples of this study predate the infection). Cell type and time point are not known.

As DNA, the CDR3 is TGTGCCAGCAGTTTCAAGGACTTTAACACTGAAGCTTTCTTT. Residues: CASSFKDFNTEAFF. The chain uses TRBV12-3 or TRBV12-4 and TRBJ1-1, with D unresolved. The CDR3 loop spans 14 amino acids. The V end was cut by 3 bases, the J end by 2 bases, with 10 bases between.

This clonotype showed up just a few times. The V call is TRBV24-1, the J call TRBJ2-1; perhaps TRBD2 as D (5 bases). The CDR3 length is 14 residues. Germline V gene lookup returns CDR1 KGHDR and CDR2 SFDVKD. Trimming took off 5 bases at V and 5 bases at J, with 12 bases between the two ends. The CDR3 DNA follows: TGTGCCACCAGTGCCGGACTGCCGAACAATGAGCAGTTCTTC. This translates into CATSAGLPNNEQFF.

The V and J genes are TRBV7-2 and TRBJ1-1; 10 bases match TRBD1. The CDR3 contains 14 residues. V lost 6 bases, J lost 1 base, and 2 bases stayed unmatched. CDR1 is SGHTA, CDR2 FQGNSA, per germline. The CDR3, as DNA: TGTGCCAGCAGGGGGACAGGGGCGAACACTGAAGCTTTCTTT. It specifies CASRGTGANTEAFF.

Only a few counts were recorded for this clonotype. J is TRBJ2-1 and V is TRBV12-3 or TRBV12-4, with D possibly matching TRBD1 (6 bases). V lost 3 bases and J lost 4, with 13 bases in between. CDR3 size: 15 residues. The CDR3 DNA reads TGTGCCAGCAGTTTCTGGCAGGGGACATACAATGAGCAGTTCTTC. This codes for CASSFWQGTYNEQFF.

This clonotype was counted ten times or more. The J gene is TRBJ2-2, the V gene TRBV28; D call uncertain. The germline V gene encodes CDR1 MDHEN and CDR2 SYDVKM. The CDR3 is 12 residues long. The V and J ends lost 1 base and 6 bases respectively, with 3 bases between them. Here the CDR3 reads CASSLSSGELFF. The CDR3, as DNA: TGTGCCAGCAGTTTATCATCCGGGGAGCTGTTTTTT.

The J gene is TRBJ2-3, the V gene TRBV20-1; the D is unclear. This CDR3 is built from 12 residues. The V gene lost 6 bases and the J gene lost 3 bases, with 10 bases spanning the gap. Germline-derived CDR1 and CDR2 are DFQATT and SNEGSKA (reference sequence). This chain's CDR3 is CSASPTTDTQYF. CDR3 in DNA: TGCAGTGCCAGCCCCACTACAGATACGCAGTATTTT.

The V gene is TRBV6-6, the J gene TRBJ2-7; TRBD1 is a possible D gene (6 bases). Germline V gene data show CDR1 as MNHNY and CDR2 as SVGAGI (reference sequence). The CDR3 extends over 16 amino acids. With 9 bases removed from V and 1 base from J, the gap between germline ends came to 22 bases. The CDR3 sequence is CARSDPARGLSYEQYV. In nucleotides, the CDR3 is TGTGCCAGAAGTGACCCCGCCAGGGGCTTATCCTACGAGCAGTACGTC.

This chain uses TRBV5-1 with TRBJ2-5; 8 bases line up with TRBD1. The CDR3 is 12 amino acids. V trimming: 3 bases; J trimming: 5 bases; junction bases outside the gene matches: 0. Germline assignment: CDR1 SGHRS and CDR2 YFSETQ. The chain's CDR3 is CASSWDRETQYF. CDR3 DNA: TGCGCCAGCAGCTGGGACAGGGAGACCCAGTACTTC. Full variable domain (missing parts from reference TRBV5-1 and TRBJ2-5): KAGVTQTPRYLIKTRGQQVTLSCSPISGHRSVSWYQQTPGQGLQFLFEYFSETQRNKGNFPGRFSGRQFSNSRSEMNVSTLELGDSALYLCASSWDRETQYFGPGTRLLVL.

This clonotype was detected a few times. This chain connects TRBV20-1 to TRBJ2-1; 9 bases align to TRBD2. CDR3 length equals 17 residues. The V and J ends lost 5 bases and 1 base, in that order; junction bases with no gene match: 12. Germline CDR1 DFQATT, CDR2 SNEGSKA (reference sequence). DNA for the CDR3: TGCAGTGCTGACGGGACTAGCCCCCTCTGGTCCTACAATGAGCAGTTCTTC. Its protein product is CSADGTSPLWSYNEQFF.

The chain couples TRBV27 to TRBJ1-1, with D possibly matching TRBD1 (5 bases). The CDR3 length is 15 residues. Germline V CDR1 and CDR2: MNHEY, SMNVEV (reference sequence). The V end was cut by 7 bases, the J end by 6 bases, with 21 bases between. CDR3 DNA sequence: TGTGCCAGCAACGAACTCGGGGACCCTGTCGCTGAAGCTTTCTTT. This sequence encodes CASNELGDPVAEAFF.

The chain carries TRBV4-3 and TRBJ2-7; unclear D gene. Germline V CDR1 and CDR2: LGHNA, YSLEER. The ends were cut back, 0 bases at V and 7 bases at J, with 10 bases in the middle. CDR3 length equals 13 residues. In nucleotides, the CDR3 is TGCGCCAGCAGCCAAGATTGGCGTCGGGAGCAGTACTTC. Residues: CASSQDWRREQYF.

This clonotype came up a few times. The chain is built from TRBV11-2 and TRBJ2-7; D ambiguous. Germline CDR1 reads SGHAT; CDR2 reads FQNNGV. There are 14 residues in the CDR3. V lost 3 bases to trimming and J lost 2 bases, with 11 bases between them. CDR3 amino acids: CASSFLTDPYEQYF. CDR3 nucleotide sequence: TGTGCCAGCAGCTTTCTGACGGATCCCTACGAGCAGTACTTC.

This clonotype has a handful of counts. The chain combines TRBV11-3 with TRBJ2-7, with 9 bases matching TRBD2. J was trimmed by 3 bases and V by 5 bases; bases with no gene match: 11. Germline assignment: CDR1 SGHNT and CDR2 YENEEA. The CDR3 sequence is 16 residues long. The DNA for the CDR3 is TGTGCCAGCAGCCTCCACCTAGCGGGGACACTCTACGAGCAGTACGTC. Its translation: CASSLHLAGTLYEQYV.

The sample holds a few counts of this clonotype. Written as DNA, the CDR3 is TGTGCCAGCTCACCATATTCGCAGGGGTCGAAAGAGACCCAGTACTTC. This encodes CASSPYSQGSKETQYF. The gene calls are TRBV18 and TRBJ2-5; tentative D call: TRBD1 (6 bases). This CDR3 is built from 16 residues. The V gene lost 2 bases and the J gene lost 3 bases, with 16 bases spanning the gap. Germline CDR1 KGHSH, CDR2 LQKENI.